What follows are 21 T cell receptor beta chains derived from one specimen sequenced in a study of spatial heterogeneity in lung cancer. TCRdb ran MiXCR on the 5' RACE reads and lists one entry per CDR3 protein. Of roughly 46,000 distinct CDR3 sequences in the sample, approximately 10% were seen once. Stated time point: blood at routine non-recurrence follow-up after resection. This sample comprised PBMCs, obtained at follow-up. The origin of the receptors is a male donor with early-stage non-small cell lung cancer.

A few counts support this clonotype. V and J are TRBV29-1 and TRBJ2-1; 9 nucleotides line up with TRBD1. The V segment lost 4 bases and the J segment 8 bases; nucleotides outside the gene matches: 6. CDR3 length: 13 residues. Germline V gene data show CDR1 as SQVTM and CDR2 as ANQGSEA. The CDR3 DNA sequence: TGCAGCGTTGCTACAGGGGGCCTCGATGAGCAGTTCTTC. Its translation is CSVATGGLDEQFF.

DNA of the CDR3: TGTGCCAGCAGCTTAGGAGTCTCCATTACCTACGAGCAGTACTTC. Its translation is CASSLGVSITYEQYF. The chain is built from TRBV7-2 and TRBJ2-7; D is uncertain. The V gene's germline CDR1 is SGHTA and CDR2 FQGNSA. V was trimmed by 1 base and J by 2 bases, leaving 12 bases between them. The CDR3 has 15 residues.

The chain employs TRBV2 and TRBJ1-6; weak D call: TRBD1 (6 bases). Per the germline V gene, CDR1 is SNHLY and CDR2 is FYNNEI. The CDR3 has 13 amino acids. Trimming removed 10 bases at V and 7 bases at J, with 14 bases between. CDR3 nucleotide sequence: TGTGCCACGGCCCGGGACAACAATTCACCCCTCCACTTT. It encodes CATARDNNSPLHF.

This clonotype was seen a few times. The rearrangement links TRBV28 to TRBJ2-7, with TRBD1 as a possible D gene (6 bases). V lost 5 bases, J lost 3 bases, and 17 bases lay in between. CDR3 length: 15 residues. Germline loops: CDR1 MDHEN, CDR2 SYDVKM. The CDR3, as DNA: TGTGCCAGCAGTCTTTCGTCGACAGGTAACTACGAGCAGTACTTC. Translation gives CASSLSSTGNYEQYF.

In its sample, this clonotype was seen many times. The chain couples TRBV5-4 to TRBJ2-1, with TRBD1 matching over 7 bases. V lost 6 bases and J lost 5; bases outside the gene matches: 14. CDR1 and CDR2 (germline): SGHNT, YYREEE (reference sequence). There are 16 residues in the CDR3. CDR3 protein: CASKQPSNRGDNEQFF. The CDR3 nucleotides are TGTGCCAGCAAGCAGCCGAGTAACAGGGGTGACAATGAGCAGTTCTTC.

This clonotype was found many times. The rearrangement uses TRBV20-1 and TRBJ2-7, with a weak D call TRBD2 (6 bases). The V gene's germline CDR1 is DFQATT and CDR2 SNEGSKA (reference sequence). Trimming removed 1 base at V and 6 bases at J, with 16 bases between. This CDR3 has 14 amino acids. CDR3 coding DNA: TGCAGTGCTAGAGGCGGAGGGCGTATTAGCGAGCAGTACTTC. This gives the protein CSARGGGRISEQYF.

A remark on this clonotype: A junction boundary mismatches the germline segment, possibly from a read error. CDR3 in amino acids: CGSTGTQSSSYNEQFF. In DNA, the CDR3 is TGTGGCAGCACAGGGACGCAGTCATCCTCCTACAATGAGCAGTTCTTC. The V and J genes are TRBV25-1 and TRBJ2-1; TRBD1 is a possible D gene (6 bases). Germline lookup yields CDR1 MGHDK and CDR2 SYGVNS. The CDR3 length is 16 residues.

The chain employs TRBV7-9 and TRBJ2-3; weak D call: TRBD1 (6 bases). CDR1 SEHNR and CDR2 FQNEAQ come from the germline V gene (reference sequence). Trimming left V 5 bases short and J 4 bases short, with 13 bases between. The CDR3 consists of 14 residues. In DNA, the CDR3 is TGTGCCAGCAGCAGTGACAGGCTCGCAGATACGCAGTATTTT. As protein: CASSSDRLADTQYF.

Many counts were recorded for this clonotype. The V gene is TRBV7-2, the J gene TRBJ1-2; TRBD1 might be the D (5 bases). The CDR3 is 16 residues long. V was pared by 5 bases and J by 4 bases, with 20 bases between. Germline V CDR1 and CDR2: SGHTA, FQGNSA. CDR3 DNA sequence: TGTGCCAGCAGCCGTTTTACGAGGGACCGTTCCTATGGCTACACCTTC. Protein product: CASSRFTRDRSYGYTF.

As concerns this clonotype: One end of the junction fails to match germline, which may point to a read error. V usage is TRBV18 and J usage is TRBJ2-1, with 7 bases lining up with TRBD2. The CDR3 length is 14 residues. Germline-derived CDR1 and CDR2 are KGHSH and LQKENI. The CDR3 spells CASSPPGTNNEEFF. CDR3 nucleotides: TGTGCCAGCTCACCACCCGGGACTAACAATGAGGAGTTCTTC.

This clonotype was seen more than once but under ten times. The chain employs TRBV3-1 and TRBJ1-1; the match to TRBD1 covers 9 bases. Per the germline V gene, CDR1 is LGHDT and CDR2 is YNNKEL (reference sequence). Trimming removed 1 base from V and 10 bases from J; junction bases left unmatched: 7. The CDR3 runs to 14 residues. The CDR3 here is CASSQAWTGDGAFF. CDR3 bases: TGTGCCAGCAGCCAAGCTTGGACAGGGGACGGAGCTTTCTTT.

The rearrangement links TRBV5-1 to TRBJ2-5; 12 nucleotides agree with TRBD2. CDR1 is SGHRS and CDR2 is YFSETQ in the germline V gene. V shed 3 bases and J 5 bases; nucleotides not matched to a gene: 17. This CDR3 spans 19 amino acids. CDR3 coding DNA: TGCGCCAGCAGCTCTGGCCGGACTAGCGGGATTGACGATGTGGAGACCCAGTACTTC. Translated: CASSSGRTSGIDDVETQYF. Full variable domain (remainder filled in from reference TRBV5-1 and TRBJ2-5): KAGVTQTPRYLIKTRGQQVTLSCSPISGHRSVSWYQQTPGQGLQFLFEYFSETQRNKGNFPGRFSGRQFSNSRSEMNVSTLELGDSALYLCASSSGRTSGIDDVETQYFGPGTRLLVL.

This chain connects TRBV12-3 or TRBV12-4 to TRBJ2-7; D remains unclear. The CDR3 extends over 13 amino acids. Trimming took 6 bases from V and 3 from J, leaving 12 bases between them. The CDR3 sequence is CASRLDGYYEQYF. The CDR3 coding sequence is TGTGCCAGCAGACTGGACGGCTACTACGAGCAGTACTTC.

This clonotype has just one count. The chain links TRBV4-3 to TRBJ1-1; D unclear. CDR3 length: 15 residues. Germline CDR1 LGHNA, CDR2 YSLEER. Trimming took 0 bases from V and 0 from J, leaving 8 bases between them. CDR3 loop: CASSQEAALNTEAFF. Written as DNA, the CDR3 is TGCGCCAGCAGCCAAGAAGCAGCGCTGAACACTGAAGCTTTCTTT.

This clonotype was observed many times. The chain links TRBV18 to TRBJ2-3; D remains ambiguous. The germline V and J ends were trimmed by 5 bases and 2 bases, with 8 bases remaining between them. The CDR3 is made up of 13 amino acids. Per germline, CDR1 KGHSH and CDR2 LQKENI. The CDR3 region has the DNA TGTGCCAGCTCATCGCCTAACACAGATACGCAGTATTTT. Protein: CASSSPNTDTQYF.

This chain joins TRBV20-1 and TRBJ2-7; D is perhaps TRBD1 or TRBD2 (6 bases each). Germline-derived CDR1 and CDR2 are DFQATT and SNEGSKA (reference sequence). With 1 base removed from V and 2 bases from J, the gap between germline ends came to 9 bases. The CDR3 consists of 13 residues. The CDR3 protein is CSARGGAPYEQYF. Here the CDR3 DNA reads TGCAGTGCTAGAGGGGGGGCGCCCTACGAGCAGTACTTC.

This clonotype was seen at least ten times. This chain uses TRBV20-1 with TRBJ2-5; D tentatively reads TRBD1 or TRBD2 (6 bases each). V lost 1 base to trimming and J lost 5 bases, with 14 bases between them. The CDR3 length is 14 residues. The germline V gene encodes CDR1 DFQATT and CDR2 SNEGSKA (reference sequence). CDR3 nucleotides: TGCAGTGCTAGAGTGGGGGGCCAGTACGAGACCCAGTACTTC. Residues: CSARVGGQYETQYF.

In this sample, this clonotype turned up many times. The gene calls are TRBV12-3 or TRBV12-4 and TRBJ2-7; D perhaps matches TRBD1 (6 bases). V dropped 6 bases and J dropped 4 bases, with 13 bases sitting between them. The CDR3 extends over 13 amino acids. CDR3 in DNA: TGTGCCAGCAGATATACAGGGAAATACGAGCAGTACTTC. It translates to CASRYTGKYEQYF.

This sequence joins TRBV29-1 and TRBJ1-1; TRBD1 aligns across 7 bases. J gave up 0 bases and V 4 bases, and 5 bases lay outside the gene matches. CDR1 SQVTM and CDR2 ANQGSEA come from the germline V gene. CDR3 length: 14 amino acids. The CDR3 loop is CSVGSDRLNTEAFF. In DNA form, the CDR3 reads TGCAGCGTTGGCTCGGACAGGCTGAACACTGAAGCTTTCTTT.

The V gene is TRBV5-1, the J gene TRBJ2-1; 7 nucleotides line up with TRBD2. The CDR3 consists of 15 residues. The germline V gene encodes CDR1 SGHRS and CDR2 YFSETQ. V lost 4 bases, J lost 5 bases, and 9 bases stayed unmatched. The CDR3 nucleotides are TGCGCCAGCAGCCGCATTGGGACTATCAACAATGAGCAGTTCTTC. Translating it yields CASSRIGTINNEQFF.

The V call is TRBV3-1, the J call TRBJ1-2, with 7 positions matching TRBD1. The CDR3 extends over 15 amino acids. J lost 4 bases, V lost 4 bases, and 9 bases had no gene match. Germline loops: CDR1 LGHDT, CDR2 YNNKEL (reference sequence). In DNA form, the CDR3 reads TGTGCCAGCAGCCGCCGGGACAGCCAGAGCTATGGCTACACCTTC. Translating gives CASSRRDSQSYGYTF.